The 8 T cell receptor beta chains below were found in one sample sequenced in a study of T cell responses to AZD1222 COVID-19 vaccine. Sequenced by immunoSEQ multiplex PCR; TCRdb stores in-frame clones only, minus some. The sample contains around 88,000 clones, approximately 86% of which appear only once. The source material was peripheral blood, sampled on day 0 of AZD1222 vaccination. These receptors originate from an adult in good health.

The gene calls are TRBV7-8 and TRBJ2-3; 11 bases agree with TRBD2. This CDR3 spans 19 amino acids. J gave up 3 bases and V 1 base, and 12 bases lay outside the gene matches. Per germline, CDR1 SGHVS and CDR2 FQNEAQ. The chain's CDR3 is CASSLEKLAGAGVTDTQYF. The CDR3 nucleotides read TGTGCCAGCAGCTTAGAAAAACTAGCGGGAGCGGGCGTAACAGATACGCAGTATTTT.

J is TRBJ2-7 and V is TRBV28, with 10 positions matching TRBD2. CDR1 is MDHEN and CDR2 is SYDVKM in the germline V gene. V shed 2 bases and J 3 bases; nucleotides not matched to a gene: 4. The CDR3 covers 15 residues. The CDR3 spells CASSLHASGSYEQYF. DNA for the CDR3: TGTGCCAGCAGTTTACACGCTAGCGGGAGCTACGAGCAGTACTTC.

The V gene is TRBV30, the J gene TRBJ1-5; 7 bases match TRBD1. Per the germline V gene, CDR1 is GTSNPN and CDR2 is SVGIG (reference sequence). The junction had 3 bases not matched to a gene; V was cut back by 5 bases and J by 2 bases. The CDR3 sequence is 13 residues long. The CDR3 sequence is CAWDRDGNQPQHF. In DNA form, the CDR3 reads TGTGCCTGGGACAGGGATGGCAATCAGCCCCAGCATTTT.

The rearrangement uses TRBV6-2 or TRBV6-3 and TRBJ2-7; D may be TRBD2 (6 bases). Trimming left V 5 bases short and J 2 bases short, with 13 bases between. The CDR3 spans 14 residues. CDR1 is MNHEY and CDR2 is SVGEGT in the germline V gene. For the CDR3, the DNA is TGTGCCAGCAGTCCCCGCGGGGAACCCTACGAGCAGTACTTC. Encoded protein: CASSPRGEPYEQYF.

The genes are TRBV5-6 and TRBJ2-7, with D perhaps TRBD2 (6 bases). Germline-derived CDR1 and CDR2 are SGHDT and YYEEEE. V was cut by 4 bases and J by 0 bases, with 11 bases left in between. This CDR3 spans 14 amino acids. CDR3 loop: CASSPGTFSYEQYF. CDR3 DNA sequence: TGTGCCAGCAGCCCGGGGACTTTCTCCTACGAGCAGTACTTC. The full variable domain, its missing parts supplied by reference TRBV5-6 and TRBJ2-7, is DAGVTQSPTHLIKTRGQQVTLRCSPKSGHDTVSWYQQALGQGPQFIFQYYEEEERQRGNFPDRFSGHQFPNYSSELNVNALLLGDSALYLCASSPGTFSYEQYFGPGTRLTVT.

The chain employs TRBV4-1 and TRBJ2-1, with TRBD1 matching 9 bases. J was trimmed by 7 bases and V by 1 base; bases with no gene match: 5. The CDR3 length is 15 residues. Germline V gives CDR1 MGHRA, CDR2 YSYEKL. The CDR3 loop is CASSQVETGGNEQFF. CDR3 in DNA: TGCGCCAGCAGCCAAGTGGAGACAGGGGGAAATGAGCAGTTCTTC.

The V gene is TRBV18, the J gene TRBJ1-1, with TRBD1 matching over 7 bases. Germline assignment: CDR1 KGHSH and CDR2 LQKENI. The length of the CDR3 is 16 residues. V gave up 3 bases and J gave up 0 bases; unmatched junction bases: 7. DNA of the CDR3: TGTGCCAGCTCACCCGCGACAGGGAACATGAACACTGAAGCTTTCTTT. Its translation: CASSPATGNMNTEAFF.

The chain is built from TRBV10-2 and TRBJ1-1; 9 bases align to TRBD1. The CDR3 length is 16 residues. The trim removed 3 bases at V and 7 bases at J, leaving 12 bases unmatched. CDR1 and CDR2 (germline): WSHSY, SAAADI. CDR3 loop: CASSESGTGRRFEAFF. The CDR3 DNA reads TGCGCCAGCAGTGAATCCGGGACAGGGAGACGATTTGAAGCTTTCTTT.